Listed below are T cell receptor beta chains from one sample, sequenced in a study of T cell responses to AZD1222 COVID-19 vaccine. The data were produced by immunoSEQ multiplex PCR, yet TCRdb's version contains in-frame clones alone and is incomplete. This table has some 130,000 clones, around nine tenths appearing once. Sequenced material: peripheral blood, taken on day 0 of AZD1222 vaccination. The receptor set was obtained from an adult in good health. Each CDR3 is given with its conserved first and last residue. The D gene is left open where the match is weak. Only part of the rows carry a size: once, few, many, or a class if the clone is expanded.

j_gene | v_gene | d_gene | abundance | CDR3nt | CDR3aa
TRBJ2-7 | TRBV6-5 | TRBD2 | NA | TGTGCCAGCAGTTACTCGGGCGGGAGCGCTCCCTACGAGCAGTACTTC | CASSYSGGSAPYEQYF
TRBJ2-1 | TRBV28 | NA | NA | TGTGCCAGCAGTTTATCAACCAGGGTTGGCAATGAGCAGTTCTTC | CASSLSTRVGNEQFF
TRBJ1-4 | TRBV7-6 | NA | NA | TGTGCCAGCAGCTTACCCGAAGGGGGGAGTGCTGAAAAACTGTTTTTT | CASSLPEGGSAEKLFF
TRBJ1-2 | TRBV2 | TRBD1 | NA | TGTGCCAGCAGTGACAAGCAGGGGGCCATCTATGGCTACACCTTC | CASSDKQGAIYGYTF
TRBJ1-2 | TRBV28 | TRBD1 | NA | TGTGCCAGCAGCCAACCGGGACAGGGGGCTGGTGGCTACACCTTC | CASSQPGQGAGGYTF
TRBJ1-2 | TRBV29-1 | NA | NA | TGCAGCGTTGGAGGGATGGAAGGCTACACCTTC | CSVGGMEGYTF
TRBJ1-1 | TRBV30 | TRBD1 | NA | TGTGCCTGGACCGGACGGGGACAGGGGAACACTGAAGCTTTCTTT | CAWTGRGQGNTEAFF
TRBJ1-5 | TRBV15 | TRBD1 | once | TGTGCCACCAGCAGAGCCGTGACAGGGAAACTGGCAAATCAGCCCCAGCATTTT | CATSRAVTGKLANQPQHF
TRBJ1-2 | TRBV2 | TRBD1 | NA | TGTGCCAGCAGTGAAAAGAGGACAGGGGGCCGGGTTGGGACCTTC | CASSEKRTGGRVGTF
TRBJ1-1 | TRBV2 | TRBD1 | NA | TGTGCCAGCAGTCCGGACAGGCCGCAAACTGAAGCTTTCTTT | CASSPDRPQTEAFF
TRBJ1-3 | TRBV19 | NA | once | TGTGCCAGTAGCCAAAGCGGCCTTATGGCAGGAAACACCATATATTTT | CASSQSGLMAGNTIYF
TRBJ2-1 | TRBV24-1 | TRBD2 | NA | TGTGCCACCAGAGAACTAGCGGAGGGGTCCTACAATGAGCAGTTCTTC | CATRELAEGSYNEQFF
TRBJ1-1 | TRBV18 | NA | NA | TGTGCCAGCTCACCAGAGACCGACACTGAAGCTTTCTTT | CASSPETDTEAFF